The clone carrying this T cell receptor beta chain was counted at least ten times. The antigen is unknown. These data are taken from a study of blood T cells in healthy people across ages. Findings of the study overall: When one million T cells were used, diversity estimates were thought to be underestimates.

Combining a sample-barcoded 5' primer with a J-beta primer mix, a second PCR ran for about 7 to 11 cycles. Using its own MiXCR run on the 5' RACE reads, TCRdb lists one record per CDR3 protein. The sample lists about 1.1 million distinct CDR3 sequences; 35% to 45% were seen once. V lost 6 bases, J lost 5 bases, and 15 bases lay in between. The CDR3 totals 14 residues. This sequence originates from a man younger than 35 in good health. Sequenced: blood. V usage is TRBV12-3 or TRBV12-4 and J usage is TRBJ2-3; a possible D gene is TRBD2 (6 bases). CDR3 DNA sequence: TGTGCCAGCAGCCTACCGGGGGTGAAAGATACGCAGTATTTT. It yields the protein CASSLPGVKDTQYF.